This T cell receptor (beta chain) was captured in a study of blood T cell repertoires in COVID-19. Study background: Donors in the United States, Italy and Spain gave samples during acute or convalescent COVID-19. PBMCs, B-cell-depleted T cells, or T cells were the source of the cDNA or gDNA that made up the material.

Germline CDR1 and CDR2: LNHDA and SQIVND (reference sequence). The V gene end was trimmed by 3 bases and the J gene end by 0 bases; junction bases not matched to a gene: 10. This CDR3 contains 18 residues. Generated by immunoSEQ multiplex PCR, the TCRdb table keeps only in-frame clones and is missing some. The repertoire holds about 130,000 clones, with 80% to 85% as singletons. This TCR was sampled from a woman in her 30s who had recovered from COVID-19. V usage is TRBV19 and J usage is TRBJ1-5; TRBD1 matches at 8 bases. The specimen sequenced was peripheral blood. CDR3 residues: CASSIGQGYRYSNQPQHF. DNA for the CDR3: TGTGCCAGTAGTATCGGACAGGGATACAGATATAGCAATCAGCCCCAGCATTTT. The full variable domain, in which reference TRBV19 and TRBJ1-5 provide the parts outside the CDR3, is DGGITQSPKYLFRKEGQNVTLSCEQNLNHDAMYWYRQDPGQGLRLIYYSQIVNDFQKGDIAEGYSVSREKKESFPLTVTSAQKNPTAFYLCASSIGQGYRYSNQPQHFGDGTRLSIL.